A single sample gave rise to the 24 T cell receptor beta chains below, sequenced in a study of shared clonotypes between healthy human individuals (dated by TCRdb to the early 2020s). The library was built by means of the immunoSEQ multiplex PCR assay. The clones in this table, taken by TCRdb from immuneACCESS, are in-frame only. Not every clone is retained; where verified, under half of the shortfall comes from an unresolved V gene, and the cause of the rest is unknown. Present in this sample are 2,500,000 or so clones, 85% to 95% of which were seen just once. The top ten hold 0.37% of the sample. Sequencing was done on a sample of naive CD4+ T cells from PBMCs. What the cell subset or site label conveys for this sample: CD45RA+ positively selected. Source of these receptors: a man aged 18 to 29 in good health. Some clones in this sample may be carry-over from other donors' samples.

In nucleotides, the CDR3 is TGTGCCAGCACCTCAGGAGACAGTTACGGCTACACCTTC. This gives the protein CASTSGDSYGYTF. This rearrangement joins TRBV2 to TRBJ1-2; D perhaps matches TRBD1 (5 bases). The length of the CDR3 is 13 residues. CDR1 and CDR2 (germline): SNHLY, FYNNEI. The ends were cut back, 7 bases at V and 8 bases at J, with 17 bases in the middle.

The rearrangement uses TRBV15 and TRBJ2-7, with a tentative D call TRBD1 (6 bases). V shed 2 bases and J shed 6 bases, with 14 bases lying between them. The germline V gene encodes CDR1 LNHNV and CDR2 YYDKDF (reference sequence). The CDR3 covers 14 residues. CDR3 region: CATSRLGDTCEQYF. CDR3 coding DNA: TGTGCCACCAGCAGATTAGGGGACACCTGCGAGCAGTACTTC.

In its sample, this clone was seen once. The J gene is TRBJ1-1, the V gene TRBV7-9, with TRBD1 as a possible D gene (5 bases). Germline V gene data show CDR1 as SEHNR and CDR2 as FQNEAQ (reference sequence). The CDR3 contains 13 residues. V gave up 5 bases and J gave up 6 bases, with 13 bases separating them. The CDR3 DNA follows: TGTGCCAGCAGCCGAGCGGGGGGTTCTGAAGCTTTCTTT. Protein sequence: CASSRAGGSEAFF.

The CDR3 loop reads CASSTTGGSNEKLFF. In DNA form, the CDR3 reads TGTGCCAGCAGTACAACAGGGGGCAGTAATGAAAAACTGTTTTTT. The chain is built from TRBV7-6 and TRBJ1-4; 9 nucleotides match TRBD1. Trimming removed 6 bases from V and 4 bases from J; junction bases left unmatched: 6. There are 15 residues in the CDR3. Germline CDR1 and CDR2: SGHVS and FNYEAQ.

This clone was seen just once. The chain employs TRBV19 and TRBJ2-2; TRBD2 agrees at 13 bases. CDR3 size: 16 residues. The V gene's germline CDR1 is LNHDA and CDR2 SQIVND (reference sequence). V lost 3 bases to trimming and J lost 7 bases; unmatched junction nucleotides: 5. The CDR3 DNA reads TGTGCCAGTAGTATCAGGGGACTAGCGGGGTTCGGGGAGCTGTTTTTT. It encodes CASSIRGLAGFGELFF.

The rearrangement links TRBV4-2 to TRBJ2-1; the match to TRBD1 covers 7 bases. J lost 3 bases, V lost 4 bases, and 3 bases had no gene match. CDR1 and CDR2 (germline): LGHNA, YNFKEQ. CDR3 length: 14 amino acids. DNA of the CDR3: TGTGCCAGCAGCCCTGGACAGGACTACAATGAGCAGTTCTTC. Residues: CASSPGQDYNEQFF.

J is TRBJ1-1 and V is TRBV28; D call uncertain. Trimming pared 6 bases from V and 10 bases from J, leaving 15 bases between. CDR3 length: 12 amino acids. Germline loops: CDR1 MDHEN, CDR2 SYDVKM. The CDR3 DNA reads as TGTGCCAGCAGGTCACCCGAAAGGGTAGCTTTCTTT. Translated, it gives CASRSPERVAFF.

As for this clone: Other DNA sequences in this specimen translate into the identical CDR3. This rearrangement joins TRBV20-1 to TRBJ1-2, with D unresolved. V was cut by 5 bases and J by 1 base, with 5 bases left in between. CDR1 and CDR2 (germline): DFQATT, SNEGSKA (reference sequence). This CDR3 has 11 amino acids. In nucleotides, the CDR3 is TGCAGTGCTTCGGATAACTATGGCTACACCTTC. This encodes CSASDNYGYTF.

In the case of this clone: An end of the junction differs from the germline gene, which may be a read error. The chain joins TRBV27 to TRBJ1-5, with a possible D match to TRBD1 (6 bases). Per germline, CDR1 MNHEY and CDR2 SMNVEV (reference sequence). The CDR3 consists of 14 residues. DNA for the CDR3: TGTGCCAGCAGTCCTCAGGGGAGCAGTCAGCCCCAGCATTTT. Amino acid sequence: CASSPQGSSQPQHF.

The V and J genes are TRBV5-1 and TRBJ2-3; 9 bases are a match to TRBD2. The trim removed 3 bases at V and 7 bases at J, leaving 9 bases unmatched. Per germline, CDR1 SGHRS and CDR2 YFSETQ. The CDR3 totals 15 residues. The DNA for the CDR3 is TGCGCCAGCAGCTGGGGACTAGCTGACGACAATACGCAGTATTTT. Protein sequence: CASSWGLADDNTQYF.

CDR3 sequence reads: CASSVGERQFF. The CDR3 DNA reads as TGTGCCAGCAGTGTTGGGGAGCGGCAGTTCTTC. The rearrangement joins TRBV2 to TRBJ2-1; possible D gene TRBD2, 5 bases. Germline-derived CDR1 and CDR2 are SNHLY and FYNNEI. The CDR3 has 11 amino acids. V dropped 4 bases and J dropped 12 bases, with 10 bases sitting between them. Using reference TRBV2 and TRBJ2-1 for the parts outside the CDR3, the full variable domain is EPEVTQTPSHQVTQMGQEVILRCVPISNHLYFYWYRQILGQKVEFLVSFYNNEISEKSEIFDDQFSVERPDGSNFTLKIRSTKLEDSAMYFCASSVGERQFFGPGTRLTVL.

The CDR3 DNA follows: TGTGCCAGCAGCTCCCGAGGCGGCCGAACTAGCGGGAGGGCCTACGAGCAGTACTTC. Translated, it gives CASSSRGGRTSGRAYEQYF. The chain is built from TRBV7-2 and TRBJ2-7, with 13 bases lining up with TRBD2. V lost 4 bases to trimming and J lost 2 bases; unmatched junction nucleotides: 14. CDR1 and CDR2 from the germline V gene are SGHTA and FQGNSA. The CDR3 has 19 amino acids.

This chain's CDR3 is CASSPYTGSGNTIYF. CDR3 nucleotide sequence: TGTGCCAGCTCACCCTACACAGGCTCTGGAAACACCATATATTTT. The chain recombines TRBV18 with TRBJ1-3; TRBD1 is a possible D gene (5 bases). The germline V gene has CDR1 KGHSH and CDR2 LQKENI. CDR3 length: 15 residues. Trimming shortened V by 3 bases and J by 0 bases, and 9 bases separated the two germline ends.

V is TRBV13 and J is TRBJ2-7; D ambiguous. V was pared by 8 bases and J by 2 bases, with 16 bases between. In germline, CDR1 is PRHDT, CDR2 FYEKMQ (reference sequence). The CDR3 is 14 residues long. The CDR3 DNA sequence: TGTGCCAGCGCCATTAGGGCGGTCACCTACGAGCAGTACTTC. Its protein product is CASAIRAVTYEQYF.

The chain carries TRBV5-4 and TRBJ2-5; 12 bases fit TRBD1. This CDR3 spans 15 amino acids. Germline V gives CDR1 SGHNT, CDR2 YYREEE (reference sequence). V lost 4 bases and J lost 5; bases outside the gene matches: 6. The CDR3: CASSRGQGAQETQYF. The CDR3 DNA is TGTGCCAGCAGCAGGGGACAGGGGGCGCAGGAGACCCAGTACTTC.

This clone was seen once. In nucleotides, the CDR3 is TGCGCCAGCAGCCCCGGGACTAGCGGGAGGGCCGGGGAGCTGTTTTTT. Translating it yields CASSPGTSGRAGELFF. The chain has TRBV5-1 and TRBJ2-2, with 16 bases aligning to TRBD2. CDR3 length: 16 amino acids. The germline V gene has CDR1 SGHRS and CDR2 YFSETQ. V was clipped by 4 bases and J by 6 bases; unmatched bases: 3.

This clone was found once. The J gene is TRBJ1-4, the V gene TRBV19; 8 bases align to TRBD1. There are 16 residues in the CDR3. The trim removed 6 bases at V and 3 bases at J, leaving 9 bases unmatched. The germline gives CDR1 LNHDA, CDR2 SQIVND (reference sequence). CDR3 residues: CASRPTGVGANEKLFF. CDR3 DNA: TGTGCCAGTAGGCCGACAGGGGTCGGAGCTAATGAAAAACTGTTTTTT.

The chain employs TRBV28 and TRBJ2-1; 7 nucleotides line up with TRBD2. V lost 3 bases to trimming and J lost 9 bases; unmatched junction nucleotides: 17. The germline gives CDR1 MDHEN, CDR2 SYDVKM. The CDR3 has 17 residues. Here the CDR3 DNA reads TGTGCCAGCAGTTTCCTAATTAAAGCGGGATTTAACGGTGAGCAGTTCTTC. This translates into CASSFLIKAGFNGEQFF. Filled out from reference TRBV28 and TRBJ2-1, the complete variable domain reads DVKVTQSSRYLVKRTGEKVFLECVQDMDHENMFWYRQDPGLGLRLIYFSYDVKMKEKGDIPEGYSVSREKKERFSLILESASTNQTSMYLCASSFLIKAGFNGEQFFGPGTRLTVL.

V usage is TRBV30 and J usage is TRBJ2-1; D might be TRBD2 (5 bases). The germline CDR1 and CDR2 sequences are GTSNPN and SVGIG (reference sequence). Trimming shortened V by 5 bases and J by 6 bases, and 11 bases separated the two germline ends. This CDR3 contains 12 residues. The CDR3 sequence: CAWAPGGNEQFF. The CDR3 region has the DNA TGTGCCTGGGCGCCCGGAGGCAATGAGCAGTTCTTC.

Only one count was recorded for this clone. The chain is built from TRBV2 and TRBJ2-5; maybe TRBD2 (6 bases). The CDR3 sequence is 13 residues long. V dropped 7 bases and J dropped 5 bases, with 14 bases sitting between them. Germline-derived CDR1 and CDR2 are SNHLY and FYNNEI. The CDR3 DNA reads TGTGCCAGCAACTTACTAGCTTGGGAGACCCAGTACTTC. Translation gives CASNLLAWETQYF.

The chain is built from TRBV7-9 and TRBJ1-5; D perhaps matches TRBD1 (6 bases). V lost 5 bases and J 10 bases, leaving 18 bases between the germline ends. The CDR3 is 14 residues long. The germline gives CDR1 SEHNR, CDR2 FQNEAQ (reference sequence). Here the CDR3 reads CASSADGGLLPQHF. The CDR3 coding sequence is TGTGCCAGCAGCGCGGACGGGGGCCTTCTACCCCAGCATTTT. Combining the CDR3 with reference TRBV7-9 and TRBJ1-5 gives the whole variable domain DTGVSQNPRHKITKRGQNVTFRCDPISEHNRLYWYRQTLGQGPEFLTYFQNEAQLEKSRLLSDRFSAERPKGSFSTLEIQRTEQGDSAMYLCASSADGGLLPQHFGDGTRLSIL.

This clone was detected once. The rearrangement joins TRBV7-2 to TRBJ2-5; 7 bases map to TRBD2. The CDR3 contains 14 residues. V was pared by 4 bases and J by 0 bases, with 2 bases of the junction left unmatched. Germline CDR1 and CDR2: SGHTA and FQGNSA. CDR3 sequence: CASSSGTNQETQYF. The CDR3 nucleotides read TGTGCCAGCAGCTCCGGGACTAACCAAGAGACCCAGTACTTC. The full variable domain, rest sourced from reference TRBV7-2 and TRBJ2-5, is GAGVSQSPSNKVTEKGKDVELRCDPISGHTALYWYRQSLGQGLEFLIYFQGNSAPDKSGLPSDRFSAERTGGSVSTLTIQRTQQEDSAVYLCASSSGTNQETQYFGPGTRLLVL.

The CDR3 loop reads CASTTYRGNSPLHF. CDR3 nucleotides: TGTGCCAGCACGACGTACAGGGGGAATTCACCCCTCCACTTT. The V and J genes are TRBV11-2 and TRBJ1-6, with TRBD1 matching 8 bases. Germline V CDR1 and CDR2: SGHAT, FQNNGV. V was pared by 7 bases and J by 7 bases, with 6 bases of the junction left unmatched. The CDR3 consists of 14 residues.

The DNA for the CDR3 is TGCAGCGTTGAAGTCGGGAGCGGGGCGACCTACAATGAGCAGTTCTTC. This gives the protein CSVEVGSGATYNEQFF. The rearrangement uses TRBV29-1 and TRBJ2-1; 7 bases fit TRBD2. CDR1 is SQVTM, CDR2 ANQGSEA, per germline. The CDR3 is 16 residues long. The junction had 8 bases not matched to a gene; V was cut back by 1 base and J by 2 bases.